The 11 T cell receptor beta chains presented below share a single source sample, sequenced in a study of a mutant IDH1 vaccine in newly diagnosed glioma. Their target antigens are unknown. As to time point: week 47, end of study. Each dose of the vaccine consisted of 300 ug of mutant IDH1 20-mer peptide, with topical imiquimod. The data were produced by immunoSEQ multiplex PCR, yet TCRdb's version contains in-frame clones alone and is incomplete. The sample lists tens of thousands of clones, roughly four fifths occurring once. The sample in question was PBMCs, obtained from a glioma patient whose treatment included an IDH1 peptide vaccine. Every receptor here comes from a man aged 40-50 years with glioma.

The chain carries TRBV6-6 and TRBJ1-1; D is perhaps TRBD1 (6 bases). The V gene's germline CDR1 is MNHNY and CDR2 SVGAGI (reference sequence). The CDR3 runs 12 residues. The V gene lost 8 bases and the J gene lost 3 bases, with 10 bases spanning the gap. The CDR3 is CASSQGHTEAFF. DNA of the CDR3: TGTGCCAGCTCACAGGGCCACACTGAAGCTTTCTTT.

CDR3 DNA sequence: TGCAGTGGGACGAGAGCTGGGGAGCAGTACTTC. Translation: CSGTRAGEQYF. The chain has TRBV20-1 and TRBJ2-7; no definite D call. The CDR3 has 11 residues. Germline V gene data show CDR1 as DFQATT and CDR2 as SNEGSKA (reference sequence). Trimming stripped 7 bases from V and 7 bases from J, with 14 bases between.

The J gene is TRBJ2-3, the V gene TRBV6-1, with no clear D. V was shortened by 10 bases and J by 0 bases, with 11 bases between the two germline ends. Germline V gene data show CDR1 as MNHNS and CDR2 as SASEGT. The CDR3 contains 13 residues. In DNA form, the CDR3 reads TGTGCCACCCGTAAAGAGAGCACAGATACGCAGTATTTT. Protein: CATRKESTDTQYF.

The V gene is TRBV6-6, the J gene TRBJ1-2, with a weak D call TRBD1 (5 bases). The germline V gene has CDR1 MNHNY and CDR2 SVGAGI (reference sequence). This CDR3 has 13 residues. V lost 6 bases and J 8 bases, leaving 16 bases between the germline ends. CDR3 residues: CASRNAGSKGYTF. Here the CDR3 DNA reads TGTGCCAGCAGAAACGCAGGGTCAAAAGGCTACACCTTC.

The rearrangement links TRBV5-8 to TRBJ2-5, with D hard to call. Germline loops: CDR1 SGHTS, CDR2 YDEGEE. The CDR3 runs 13 residues. V was cut by 1 base and J by 4 bases, with 8 bases left in between. DNA for the CDR3: TGTGCCAGCAGCTTGATTAGGGCAGAGACCCAGTACTTC. Amino acid sequence: CASSLIRAETQYF.

The V and J genes are TRBV10-1 and TRBJ2-2, with 9 bases lining up with TRBD2. The V gene's germline CDR1 is WNHNN and CDR2 SYGVQD (reference sequence). This CDR3 spans 16 amino acids. The V segment lost 4 bases and the J segment 4 bases; nucleotides outside the gene matches: 7. The CDR3 reads CASSAASGVGTGELFF. The CDR3 coding sequence is TGCGCCAGCAGTGCGGCTAGCGGGGTTGGCACCGGGGAGCTGTTTTTT.

The genes are TRBV5-1 and TRBJ1-1; no clear D gene. The germline V gene has CDR1 SGHRS and CDR2 YFSETQ. Trimming took 0 bases from V and 4 from J, leaving 4 bases between them. The CDR3 contains 12 residues. Here the CDR3 reads CASSLDSTEAFF. The CDR3 region has the DNA TGCGCCAGCAGCTTGGACAGCACTGAAGCTTTCTTT. Combining the CDR3 with reference TRBV5-1 and TRBJ1-1 gives the whole variable domain KAGVTQTPRYLIKTRGQQVTLSCSPISGHRSVSWYQQTPGQGLQFLFEYFSETQRNKGNFPGRFSGRQFSNSRSEMNVSTLELGDSALYLCASSLDSTEAFFGQGTRLTVV.

The CDR3 is CASSQDSGVGQTQYF. CDR3 bases: TGCGCCAGCAGCCAAGATTCCGGGGTTGGACAGACCCAGTACTTC. The chain joins TRBV4-1 to TRBJ2-5, with D perhaps matching TRBD2 (5 bases). V lost 0 bases and J lost 6, with 14 bases in between. In germline, CDR1 is MGHRA, CDR2 YSYEKL. The CDR3 sequence is 15 residues long.

Remarks on this clone: The sample carries other DNA sequences with the same CDR3. This chain joins TRBV19 and TRBJ1-2; D unclear. The CDR3 loop spans 14 amino acids. Germline V gene data show CDR1 as LNHDA and CDR2 as SQIVND (reference sequence). Trimming took 0 bases from V and 2 from J, leaving 7 bases between them. This CDR3 is CASSIDHRNYGYTF. The CDR3 nucleotides are TGTGCCAGTAGTATAGATCATAGAAACTATGGCTACACCTTC.

J is TRBJ2-3 and V is TRBV7-2, with D hard to call. Between the trimmed V and J ends, which lost 5 bases and 5 bases, there was a span of 8 bases. CDR1 is SGHTA, CDR2 FQGNSA, per germline. The CDR3 covers 12 residues. CDR3 bases: TGTGCCAGCAGCCCTACATTAGATACGCAGTATTTT. It translates to CASSPTLDTQYF.

This rearrangement joins TRBV4-3 to TRBJ2-1; TRBD2 matches at 15 bases. The J segment lost 9 bases and the V segment lost 0 bases, leaving 3 bases of the junction unmatched. Germline assignment: CDR1 LGHNA and CDR2 YSLEER. CDR3 length: 16 residues. CDR3 DNA sequence: TGCGCCAGCAGCCAAGATCTGGGACTAGCGGGAGGTGAGCAGTTCTTC. It is translated as CASSQDLGLAGGEQFF.